This TCR beta chain was captured by sequencing in a study of PD-L1 blockade in urothelial cancer. There are 13 residues in the CDR3. V lost 3 bases, J lost 1 base, and 5 bases lay in between. Per the germline V gene, CDR1 is LNHDA and CDR2 is SQIVND (reference sequence). Sequenced by immunoSEQ multiplex PCR; TCRdb stores in-frame clones only, minus some. The sample holds about 130,000 clones, roughly 82% seen once. Details on this clone: Other DNA sequences in this sample translate to the same CDR3.

Time point reported: peripheral blood 6 weeks after treatment start. Sequences were derived from PBMCs, sampled around atezolizumab (anti-PD-L1) treatment. The sequence was obtained from a man in his fifties with urothelial cancer. The chain recombines TRBV19 with TRBJ2-3; no reliable D call. CDR3 region: CASSIRGTDTQYF. The CDR3, as DNA: TGTGCCAGTAGTATCCGGGGCACAGATACGCAGTATTTT.